This record concerns one TCR beta chain sequence. These data belong to a study of blood T cell repertoires in COVID-19. Across the study: The United States, Italy and Spain supplied acute and convalescent COVID-19 samples. PBMCs, B-cell-depleted T cells, or T cells provided the cDNA or gDNA that made up the material.

Authors' processing steps: Reference gene primer amplification gave estimated nucleated cell counts. Produced via immunoSEQ multiplex PCR; TCRdb's table is partial and in-frame only. Clone size and the V and J calls come from that table; the DNA yielded D and trimming. The sample lists around 100,000 clones, 70% to 90% occurring once. Specimen: peripheral blood. This TCR derives from a human donor in a cohort sampled during active COVID-19.

The CDR3 loop is CASSAGLAGYNEQFF. CDR3 sequence (DNA): TGTGCCAGCAGCGCAGGACTAGCGGGTTACAATGAGCAGTTCTTC. V is TRBV9 and J is TRBJ2-1, with 11 positions matching TRBD2. In germline, CDR1 is SGDLS, CDR2 YYNGEE. The V and J ends lost 3 bases and 4 bases, in that order; junction bases with no gene match: 3. This CDR3 contains 15 residues.